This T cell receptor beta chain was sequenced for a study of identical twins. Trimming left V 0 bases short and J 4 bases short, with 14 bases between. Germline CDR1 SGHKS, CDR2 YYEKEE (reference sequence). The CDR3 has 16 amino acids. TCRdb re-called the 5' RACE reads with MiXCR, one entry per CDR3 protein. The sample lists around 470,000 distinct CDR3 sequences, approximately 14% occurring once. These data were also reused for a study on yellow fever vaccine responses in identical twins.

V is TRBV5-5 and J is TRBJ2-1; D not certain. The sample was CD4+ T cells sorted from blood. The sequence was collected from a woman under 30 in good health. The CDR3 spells CASSLEVSTLYNEQFF. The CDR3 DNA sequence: TGTGCCAGCAGCTTGGAAGTCAGCACGTTATACAATGAGCAGTTCTTC.